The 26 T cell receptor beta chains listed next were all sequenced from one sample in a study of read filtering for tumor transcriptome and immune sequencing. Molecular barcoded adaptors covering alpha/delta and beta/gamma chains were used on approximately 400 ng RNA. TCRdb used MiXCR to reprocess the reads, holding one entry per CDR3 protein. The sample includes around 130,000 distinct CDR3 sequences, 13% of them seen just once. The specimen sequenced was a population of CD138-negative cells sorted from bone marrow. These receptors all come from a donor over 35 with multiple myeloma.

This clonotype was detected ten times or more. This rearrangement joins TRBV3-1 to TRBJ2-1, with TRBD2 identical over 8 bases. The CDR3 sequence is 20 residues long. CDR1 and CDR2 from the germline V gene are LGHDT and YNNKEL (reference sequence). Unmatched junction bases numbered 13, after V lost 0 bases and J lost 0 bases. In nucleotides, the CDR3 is TGTGCCAGCAGCCAAGATAGGGGCGGGAGGACGACAAGCTCCTACAATGAGCAGTTCTTC. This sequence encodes CASSQDRGGRTTSSYNEQFF.

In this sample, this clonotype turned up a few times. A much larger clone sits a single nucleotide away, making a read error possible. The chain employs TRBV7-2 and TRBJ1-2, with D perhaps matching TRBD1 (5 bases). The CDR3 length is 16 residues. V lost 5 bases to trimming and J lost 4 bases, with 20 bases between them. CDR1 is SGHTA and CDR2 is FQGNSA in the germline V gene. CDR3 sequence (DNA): TGTGCCAGCAGCCCCGGAGCAGGGAGGGCCAGCTATGGCTACACCTTC. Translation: CASSPGAGRASYGYTF.

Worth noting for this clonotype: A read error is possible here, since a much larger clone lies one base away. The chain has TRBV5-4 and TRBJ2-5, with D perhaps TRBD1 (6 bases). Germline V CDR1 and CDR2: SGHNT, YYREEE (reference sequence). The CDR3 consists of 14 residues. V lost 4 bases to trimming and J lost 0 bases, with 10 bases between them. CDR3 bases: TGTGCCAGCAGCCCAGGGGACCACCAAGAGACCCAGTACTTC. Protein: CASSPGDHQETQYF.

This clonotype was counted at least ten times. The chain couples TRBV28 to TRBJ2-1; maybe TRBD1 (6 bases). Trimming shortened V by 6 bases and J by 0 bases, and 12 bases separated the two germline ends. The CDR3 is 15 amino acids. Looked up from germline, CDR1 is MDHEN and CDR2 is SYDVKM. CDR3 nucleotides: TGTGCCAGCAGCCTCCAGGGGATCTCCTACAATGAGCAGTTCTTC. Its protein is CASSLQGISYNEQFF.

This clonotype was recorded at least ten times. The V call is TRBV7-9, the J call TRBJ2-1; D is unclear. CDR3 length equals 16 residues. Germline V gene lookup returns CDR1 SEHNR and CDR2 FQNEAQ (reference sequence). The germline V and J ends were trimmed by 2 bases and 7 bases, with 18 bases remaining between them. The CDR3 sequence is CASSLSPRLTMNEQFF. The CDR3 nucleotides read TGTGCCAGCAGCTTAAGTCCCAGGCTAACGATGAATGAGCAGTTCTTC.

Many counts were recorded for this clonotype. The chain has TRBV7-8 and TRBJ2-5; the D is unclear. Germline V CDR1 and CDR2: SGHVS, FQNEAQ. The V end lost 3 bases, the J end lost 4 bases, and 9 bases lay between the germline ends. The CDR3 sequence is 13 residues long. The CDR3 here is CASSFTGSETQYF. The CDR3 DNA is TGTGCCAGCAGCTTTACCGGATCAGAGACCCAGTACTTC. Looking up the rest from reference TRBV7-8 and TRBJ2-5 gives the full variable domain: GAGVSQSPRYKVAKRGQDVALRCDPISGHVSLFWYQQALGQGPEFLTYFQNEAQLDKSGLPSDRFFAERPEGSVSTLKIQRTQQEDSAVYLCASSFTGSETQYFGPGTRLLVL.

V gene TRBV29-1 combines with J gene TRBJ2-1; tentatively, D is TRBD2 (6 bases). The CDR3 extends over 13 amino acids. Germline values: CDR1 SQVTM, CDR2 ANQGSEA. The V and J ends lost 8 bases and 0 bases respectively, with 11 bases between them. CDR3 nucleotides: TGCAGCACGCAGACTAGCTCCTACAATGAGCAGTTCTTC. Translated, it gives CSTQTSSYNEQFF.

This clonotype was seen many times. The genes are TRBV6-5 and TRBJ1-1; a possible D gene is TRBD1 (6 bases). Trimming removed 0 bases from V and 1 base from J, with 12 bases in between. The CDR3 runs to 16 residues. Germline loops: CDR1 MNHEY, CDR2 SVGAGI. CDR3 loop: CASSYSEGGPNTEAFF. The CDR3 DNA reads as TGTGCCAGCAGTTACTCAGAAGGGGGGCCGAACACTGAAGCTTTCTTT.

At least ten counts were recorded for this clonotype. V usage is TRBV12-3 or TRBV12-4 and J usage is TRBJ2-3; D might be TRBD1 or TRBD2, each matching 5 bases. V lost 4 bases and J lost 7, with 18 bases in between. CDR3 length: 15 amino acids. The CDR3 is CASSYLVVGTNTQYF. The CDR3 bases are TGTGCCAGCAGTTATCTAGTAGTGGGGACGAATACGCAGTATTTT.

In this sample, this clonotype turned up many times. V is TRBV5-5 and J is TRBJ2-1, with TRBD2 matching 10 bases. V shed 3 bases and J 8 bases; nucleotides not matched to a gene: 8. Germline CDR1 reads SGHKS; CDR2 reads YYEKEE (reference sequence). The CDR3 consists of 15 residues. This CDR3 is CASSWELAGYHEQFF. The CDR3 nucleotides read TGTGCCAGCAGCTGGGAACTAGCGGGATATCATGAGCAGTTCTTC.

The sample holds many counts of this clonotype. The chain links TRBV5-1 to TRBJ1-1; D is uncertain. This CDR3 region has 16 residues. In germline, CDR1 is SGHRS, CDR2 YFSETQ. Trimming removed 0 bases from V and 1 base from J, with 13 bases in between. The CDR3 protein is CASSLGFLGENTEAFF. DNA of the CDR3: TGCGCCAGCAGCTTGGGGTTTTTGGGCGAGAACACTGAAGCTTTCTTT.

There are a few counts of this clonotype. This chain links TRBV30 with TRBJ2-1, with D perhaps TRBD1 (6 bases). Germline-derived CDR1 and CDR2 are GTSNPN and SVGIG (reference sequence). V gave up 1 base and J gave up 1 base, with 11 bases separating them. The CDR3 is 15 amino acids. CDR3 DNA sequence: TGTGCCTGGAGTGAGGGGGAGTGGTCCTACAATGAGCAGTTCTTC. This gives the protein CAWSEGEWSYNEQFF.

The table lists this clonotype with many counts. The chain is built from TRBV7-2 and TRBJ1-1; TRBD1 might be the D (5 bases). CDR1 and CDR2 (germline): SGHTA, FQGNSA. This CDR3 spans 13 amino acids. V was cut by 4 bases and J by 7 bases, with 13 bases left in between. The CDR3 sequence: CASSSTRGLEAFF. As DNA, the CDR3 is TGTGCCAGCAGCTCTACCCGGGGCCTTGAAGCTTTCTTT.

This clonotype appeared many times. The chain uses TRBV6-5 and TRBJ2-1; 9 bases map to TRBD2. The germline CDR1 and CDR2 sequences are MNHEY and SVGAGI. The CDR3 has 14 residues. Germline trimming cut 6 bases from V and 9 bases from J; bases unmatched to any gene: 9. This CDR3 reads CASRPGTSSREQFF. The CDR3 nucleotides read TGTGCCAGCAGGCCCGGGACTAGCTCACGTGAGCAGTTCTTC.

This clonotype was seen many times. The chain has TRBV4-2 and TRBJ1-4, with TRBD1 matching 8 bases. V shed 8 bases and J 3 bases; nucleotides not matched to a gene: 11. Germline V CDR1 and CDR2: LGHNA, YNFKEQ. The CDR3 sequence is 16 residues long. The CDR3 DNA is TGTGCCAGCGGTTTCCCCCTGGACAGGGCTAATGAAAAACTGTTTTTT. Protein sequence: CASGFPLDRANEKLFF.

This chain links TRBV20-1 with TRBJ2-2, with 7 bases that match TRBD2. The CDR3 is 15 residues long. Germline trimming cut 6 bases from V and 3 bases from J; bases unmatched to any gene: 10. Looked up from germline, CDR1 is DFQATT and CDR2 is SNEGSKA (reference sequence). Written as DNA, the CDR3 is TGCAGTGCCCCGTGGCGGGGGTTGGACACCGGGGAGCTGTTTTTT. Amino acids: CSAPWRGLDTGELFF.

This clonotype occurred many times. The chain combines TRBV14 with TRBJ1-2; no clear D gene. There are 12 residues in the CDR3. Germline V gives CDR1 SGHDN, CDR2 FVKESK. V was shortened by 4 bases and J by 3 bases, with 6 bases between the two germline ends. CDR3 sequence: CASSRSDYGYTF. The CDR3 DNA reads TGTGCCAGCAGCCGTTCAGACTATGGCTACACCTTC.

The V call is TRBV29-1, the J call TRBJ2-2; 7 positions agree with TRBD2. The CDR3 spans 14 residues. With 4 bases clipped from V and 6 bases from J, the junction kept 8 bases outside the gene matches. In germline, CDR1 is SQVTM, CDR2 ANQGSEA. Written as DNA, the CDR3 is TGCAGCGTTGCGCTAGCGGATCTTCCCGGGGAGCTGTTTTTT. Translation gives CSVALADLPGELFF.

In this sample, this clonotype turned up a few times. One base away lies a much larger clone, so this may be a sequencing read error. The CDR3: CRPTRANGQFF. For the CDR3, the DNA is TGCAGACCGACCAGGGCAAATGGGCAGTTCTTC. The genes are TRBV20-1 and TRBJ2-1; D is possibly TRBD1 (5 bases). The CDR3 sequence is 11 residues long. CDR1 is DFQATT and CDR2 is SNEGSKA in the germline V gene (reference sequence).

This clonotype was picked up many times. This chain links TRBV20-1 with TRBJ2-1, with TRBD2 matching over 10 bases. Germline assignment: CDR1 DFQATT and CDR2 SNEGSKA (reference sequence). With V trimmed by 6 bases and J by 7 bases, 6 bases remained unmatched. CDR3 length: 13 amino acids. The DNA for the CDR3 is TGCAGTGCGGGAACTAGCGGGGAGAATGAGCAGTTCTTC. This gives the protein CSAGTSGENEQFF.

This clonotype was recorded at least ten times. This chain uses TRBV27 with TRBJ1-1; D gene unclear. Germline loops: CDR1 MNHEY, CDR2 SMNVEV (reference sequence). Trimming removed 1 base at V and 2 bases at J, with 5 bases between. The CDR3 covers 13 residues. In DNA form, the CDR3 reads TGTGCCAGCAGTTTATTTCCTAACACTGAAGCTTTCTTT. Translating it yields CASSLFPNTEAFF.

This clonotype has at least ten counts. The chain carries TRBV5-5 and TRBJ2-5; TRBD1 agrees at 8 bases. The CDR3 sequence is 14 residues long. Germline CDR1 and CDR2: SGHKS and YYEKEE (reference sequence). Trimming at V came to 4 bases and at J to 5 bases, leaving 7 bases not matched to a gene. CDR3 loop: CASSRTGPMETQYF. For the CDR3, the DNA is TGTGCCAGCAGCCGGACAGGGCCCATGGAGACCCAGTACTTC.

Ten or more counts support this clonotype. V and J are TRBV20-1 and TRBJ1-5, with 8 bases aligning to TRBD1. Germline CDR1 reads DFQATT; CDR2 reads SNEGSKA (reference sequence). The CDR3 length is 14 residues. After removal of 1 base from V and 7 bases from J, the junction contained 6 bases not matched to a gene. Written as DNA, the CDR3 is TGCAGTGCTAGAGTTCAGGGGGCAGGGCAGCCCCAGCATTTT. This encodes CSARVQGAGQPQHF.

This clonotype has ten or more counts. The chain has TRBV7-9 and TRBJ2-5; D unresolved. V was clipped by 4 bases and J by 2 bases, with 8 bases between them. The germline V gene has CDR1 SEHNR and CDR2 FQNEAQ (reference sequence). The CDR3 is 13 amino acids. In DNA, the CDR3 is TGTGCCAGCAGCTCAGGAGTGCAAGAGACCCAGTACTTC. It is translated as CASSSGVQETQYF. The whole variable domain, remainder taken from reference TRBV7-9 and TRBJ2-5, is DTGVSQNPRHKITKRGQNVTFRCDPISEHNRLYWYRQTLGQGPEFLTYFQNEAQLEKSRLLSDRFSAERPKGSFSTLEIQRTEQGDSAMYLCASSSGVQETQYFGPGTRLLVL.

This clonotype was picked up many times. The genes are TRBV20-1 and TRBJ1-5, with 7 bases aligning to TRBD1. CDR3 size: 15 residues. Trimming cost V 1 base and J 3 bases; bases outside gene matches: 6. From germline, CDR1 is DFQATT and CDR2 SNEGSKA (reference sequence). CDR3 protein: CSARASGTVNQPQHF. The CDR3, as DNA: TGCAGTGCTAGAGCTAGCGGGACAGTCAATCAGCCCCAGCATTTT.

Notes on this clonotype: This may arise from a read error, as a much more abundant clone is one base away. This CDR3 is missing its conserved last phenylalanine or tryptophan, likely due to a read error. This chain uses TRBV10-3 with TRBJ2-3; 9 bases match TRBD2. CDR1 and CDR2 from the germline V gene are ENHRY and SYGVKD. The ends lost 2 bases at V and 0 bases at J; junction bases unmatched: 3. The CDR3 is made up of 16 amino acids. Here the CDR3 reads CAISEPTSGSTDTQYS. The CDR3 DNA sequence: TGTGCCATCAGTGAGCCGACTAGCGGAAGCACAGATACGCAGTATTCT.